These T cell receptor beta chains were read from a single sample in a study of T cells in Graves' hyperthyroidism and ophthalmopathy. TCRdb reprocessed the multiplex PCR reads with MiXCR, giving one entry per CDR3 protein. The repertoire holds some 490,000 distinct CDR3 sequences, with less than 25% as singletons. Sequencing was performed on blood. These receptors were obtained from a woman aged 70-85 years with Graves' ophthalmopathy. The CDR3 runs from the conserved cysteine through the conserved F or W. A D gene is named only where the DNA matches it firmly. Some rows have no size entry. The others give once, few or many, or a class for an expanded clone.

TRBV20-1	.	TRBJ2-1	.	TGCAGTGCTAGACCCCTTGTAGCGAATGAGCAGTTCTTC	CSARPLVANEQFF
TRBV19	.	TRBJ1-5	few	TGTGCCAGTAGTATGGGCCGGCAGATCAATCAGCCCCAGCATTTT	CASSMGRQINQPQHF
TRBV20-1	.	TRBJ2-1	.	TGCAGTGCTACCAAGAGCTCCTACAATGAGCAGTTCTTC	CSATKSSYNEQFF
TRBV7-6	.	TRBJ2-7	.	TGTGCCAGCAGCCCACGCCTAAGGGGGACACGAACCTACGAGCAGTACTTC	CASSPRLRGTRTYEQYF
TRBV6-6	.	TRBJ1-2	many	TGTGCCAGCAGTTACGATCCCGGCAAAAACTATGGCTACACCTTC	CASSYDPGKNYGYTF
TRBV12-3/TRBV12-4	.	TRBJ2-2	few	TGTGCCAGCAGGTTACCCTCTGGATACACCGGGGAGCTGTTTTTT	CASRLPSGYTGELFF
TRBV5-1	.	TRBJ2-1	.	TGCGCCAGCGCAGTAGGAAGTCCCACGGGTAATGAGCAGTTCTTC	CASAVGSPTGNEQFF
TRBV20-1	TRBD1	TRBJ1-2	.	TGCAGTGCTACCAGACAGGGGCCTATCTATGGCTACACCTTC	CSATRQGPIYGYTF
TRBV11-2	TRBD2	TRBJ2-1	many	TGTGCCAGCACCCGGATAGCGGGAGGGCGAAATGAGCAGTTCTTC	CASTRIAGGRNEQFF
TRBV7-9	.	TRBJ2-2	few	TGTGCCAGCAGCTTGAGACTGGACACCGGGGAGCTGTTTTTT	CASSLRLDTGELFF
TRBV7-9	.	TRBJ1-1	many	TGTGCCAGCAGCTTAGAGGGTCAGACTGAAGCTTTCTTT	CASSLEGQTEAFF
TRBV27	TRBD1	TRBJ1-2	.	TGTGCCAGCAGCCGAGACAGGGTTGATGGCTACACCTTC	CASSRDRVDGYTF
TRBV7-9	TRBD2	TRBJ2-1	.	TGTGCCAGCAGCCAAGCGGGAGGGGCCTACAATGAGCAGTTCTTC	CASSQAGGAYNEQFF
TRBV5-6	.	TRBJ2-4	.	TGTGCCAGCAGCTTGGCCGGCTCAGCGAACATTCAGTACTTC	CASSLAGSANIQYF
TRBV6-2/TRBV6-3	.	TRBJ2-7	few	TGTGCCAGCAGTTACTCGGATGTCAGCTACGAGCAGTACTTC	CASSYSDVSYEQYF
TRBV13	.	TRBJ1-4	.	TGTGCCAGCAGCTCCGCCTCCCTGGATGAAAAACTGTTTTTT	CASSSASLDEKLFF
TRBV6-9	.	TRBJ1-1	once	TGTGCCAGCAGTTATGGGTTTTTGGGGACTGAAGCTTTCTTT	CASSYGFLGTEAFF
TRBV27	TRBD1	TRBJ1-1	many	TGTGCCAGCAGTTCATCTCAGGGGGTGGGGAACACTGAAGCTTTCTTT	CASSSSQGVGNTEAFF
TRBV6-1	TRBD1	TRBJ1-5	many	TGTGCCAGCAGTCAGGGGGCACGCGGCAATCAGCCCCAGCATTTT	CASSQGARGNQPQHF
TRBV12-5	.	TRBJ2-1	many	TGTGCTAGTGGTTTGGGCGGGACGGTTCGGGAGCAGTTCTTC	CASGLGGTVREQFF
TRBV30	.	TRBJ1-1	.	TGTGCCTGGAAACGCACAGGGAACACTGAAGCTTCCTTT	CAWKRTGNTEASF
TRBV9	.	TRBJ2-7	.	TGTGCCAGCAGCCCCACTAGTTTCTCCTACGAGCAGTACTTC	CASSPTSFSYEQYF
TRBV9	TRBD1	TRBJ2-5	.	TGTGCCAGCAGCGTAGGTCCTCAGGGGGCCTTCCAAGAGACCCAGTACTTC	CASSVGPQGAFQETQYF
TRBV5-5	TRBD1	TRBJ1-5	many	TGTGCCAGCAGCTCGGGACAGGGGGGTTATCAGCCCCAGCATTTT	CASSSGQGGYQPQHF
TRBV6-4	.	TRBJ1-1	.	TGTGCCAGCAGTTCTGGCCTTTCCGACGGACACACTGAAGCTTTCTTT	CASSSGLSDGHTEAFF
TRBV7-9	.	TRBJ2-3	many	TGTGCCAGCAGCTTGGACGGGACCCCCACAGATACGCAGTATTTT	CASSLDGTPTDTQYF
TRBV6-1	.	TRBJ2-3	.	TGTGCCAGCAGTAGCGATTTAGCGGTTAGCACAGATACGCAGTATTTT	CASSSDLAVSTDTQYF
TRBV28	.	TRBJ2-6	many	TGTGCCAGCAGTTTTACGGGTTCTGGGGCCAACGTCCTGACTTTC	CASSFTGSGANVLTF
TRBV20-1	TRBD1	TRBJ2-7	few	TGCAGTGCTAGAGATCGTAGACAGGGGGGTTTGGACGAGCAGTACTTC	CSARDRRQGGLDEQYF
TRBV9	.	TRBJ2-7	.	TGTGCCAGCAGCGTATCCGATCGGGGCCCCTACGAGCAGTACTTC	CASSVSDRGPYEQYF
TRBV12-3/TRBV12-4	TRBD2	TRBJ2-1	many	TGTGCCAGCAGGAGGACCGGGACTAGCGGGAGAAATGAGCAGTTCTTC	CASRRTGTSGRNEQFF